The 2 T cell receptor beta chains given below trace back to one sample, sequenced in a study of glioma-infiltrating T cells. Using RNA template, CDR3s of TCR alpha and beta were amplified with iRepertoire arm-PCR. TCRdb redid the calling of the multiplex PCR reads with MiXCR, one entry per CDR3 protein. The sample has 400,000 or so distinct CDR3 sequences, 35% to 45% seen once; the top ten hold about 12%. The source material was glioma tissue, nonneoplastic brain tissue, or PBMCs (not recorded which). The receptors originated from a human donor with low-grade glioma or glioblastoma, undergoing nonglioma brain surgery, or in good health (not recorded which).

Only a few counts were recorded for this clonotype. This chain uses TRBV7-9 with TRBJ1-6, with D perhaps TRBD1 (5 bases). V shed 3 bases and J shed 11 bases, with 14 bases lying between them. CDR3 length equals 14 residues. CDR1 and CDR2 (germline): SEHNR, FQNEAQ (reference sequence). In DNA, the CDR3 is TGTGCCAGCAGCTTGATTGGGGGAGTGACACCCCTCCACTTT. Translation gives CASSLIGGVTPLHF.

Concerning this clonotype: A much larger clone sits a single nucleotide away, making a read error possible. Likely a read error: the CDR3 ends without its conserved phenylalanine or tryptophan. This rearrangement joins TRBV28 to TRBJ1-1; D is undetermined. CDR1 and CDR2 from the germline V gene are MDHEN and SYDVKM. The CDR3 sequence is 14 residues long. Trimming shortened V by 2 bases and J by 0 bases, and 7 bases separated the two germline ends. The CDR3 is CASSLPLMNTEAFL. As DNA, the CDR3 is TGTGCCAGCAGTTTACCCTTAATGAACACTGAAGCTTTCCTT.